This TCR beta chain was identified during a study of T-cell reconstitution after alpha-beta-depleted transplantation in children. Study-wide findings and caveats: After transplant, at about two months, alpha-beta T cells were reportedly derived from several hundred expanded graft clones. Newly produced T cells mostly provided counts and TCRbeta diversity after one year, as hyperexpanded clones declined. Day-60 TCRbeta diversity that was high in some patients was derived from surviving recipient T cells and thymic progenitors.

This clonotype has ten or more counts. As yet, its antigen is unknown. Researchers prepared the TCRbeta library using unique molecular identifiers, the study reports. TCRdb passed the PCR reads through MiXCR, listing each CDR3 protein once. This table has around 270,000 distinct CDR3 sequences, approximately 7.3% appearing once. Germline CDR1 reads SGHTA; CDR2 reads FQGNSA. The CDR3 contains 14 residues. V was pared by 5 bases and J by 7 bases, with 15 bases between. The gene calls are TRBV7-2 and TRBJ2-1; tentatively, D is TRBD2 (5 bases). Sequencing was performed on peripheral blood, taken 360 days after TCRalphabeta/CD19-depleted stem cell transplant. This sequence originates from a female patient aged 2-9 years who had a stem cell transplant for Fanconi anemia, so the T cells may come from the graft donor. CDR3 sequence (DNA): TGTGCCAGCAGCCCCCGTGGACTTATTAATGAGCAGTTCTTC. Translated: CASSPRGLINEQFF.